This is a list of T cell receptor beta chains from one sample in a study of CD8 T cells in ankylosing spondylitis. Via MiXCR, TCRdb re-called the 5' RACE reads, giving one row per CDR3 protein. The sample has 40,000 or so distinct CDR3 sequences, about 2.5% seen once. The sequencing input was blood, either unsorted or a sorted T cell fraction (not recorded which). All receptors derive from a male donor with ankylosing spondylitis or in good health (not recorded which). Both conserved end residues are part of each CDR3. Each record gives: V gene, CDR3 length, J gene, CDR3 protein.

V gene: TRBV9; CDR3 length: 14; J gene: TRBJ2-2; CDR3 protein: CASTEGWNTGELFF
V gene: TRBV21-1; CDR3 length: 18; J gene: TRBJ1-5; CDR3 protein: CASSKRAGDPFSNQPQHF
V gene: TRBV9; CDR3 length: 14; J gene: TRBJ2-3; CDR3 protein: CASSVEGDTDTQYF
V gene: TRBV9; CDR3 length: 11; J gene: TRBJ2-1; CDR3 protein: CASSIQEEQFF
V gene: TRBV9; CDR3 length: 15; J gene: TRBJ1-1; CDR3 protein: CASSARTDGYTEAFF
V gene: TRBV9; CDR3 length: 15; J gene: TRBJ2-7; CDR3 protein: CASSPTAGSSYEQYF
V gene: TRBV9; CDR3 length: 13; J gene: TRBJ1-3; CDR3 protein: CASSEDSGNTIYF
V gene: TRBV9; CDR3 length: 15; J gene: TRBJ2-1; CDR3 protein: CASSPTGRAYNEQFF
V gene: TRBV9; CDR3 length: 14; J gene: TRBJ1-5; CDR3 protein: CASSVDGGNQPQHF
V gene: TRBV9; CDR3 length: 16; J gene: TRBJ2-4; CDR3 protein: CASSVVDSGSPNIQYF
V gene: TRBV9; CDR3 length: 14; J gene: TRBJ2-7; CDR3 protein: CASSVVGTGGEQYF
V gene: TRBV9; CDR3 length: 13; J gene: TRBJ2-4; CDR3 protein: CASTSGGKNIQYF
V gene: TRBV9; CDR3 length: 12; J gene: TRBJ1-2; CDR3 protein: CASITGAYGYTF
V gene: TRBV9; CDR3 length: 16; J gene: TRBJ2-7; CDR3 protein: CASSVEDSGASYEQYF
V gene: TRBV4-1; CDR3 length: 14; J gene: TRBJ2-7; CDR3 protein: CASSSGAYAYEQYF
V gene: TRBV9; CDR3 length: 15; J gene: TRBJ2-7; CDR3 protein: CASSVSSGRNYEQYF
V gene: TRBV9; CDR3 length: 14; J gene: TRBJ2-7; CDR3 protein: CASSVDLAERRLYF
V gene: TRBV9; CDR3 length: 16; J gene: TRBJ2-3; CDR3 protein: CASSVVGVASTDTQYF
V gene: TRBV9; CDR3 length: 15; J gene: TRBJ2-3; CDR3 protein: CASNPSVSSTDTQYF
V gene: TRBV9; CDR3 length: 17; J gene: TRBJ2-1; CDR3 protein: CASSVAGTSGSINEQFF
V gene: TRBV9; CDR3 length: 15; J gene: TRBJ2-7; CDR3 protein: CASSVEGGASYEQYF
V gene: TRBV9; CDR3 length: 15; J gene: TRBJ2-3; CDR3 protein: CASSFSALSTDTQYF
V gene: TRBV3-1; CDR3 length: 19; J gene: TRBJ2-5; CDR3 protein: CTFSLPRAVAWGRKETQYF
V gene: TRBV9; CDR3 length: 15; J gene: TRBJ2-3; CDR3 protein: CASSAQGGGAYTQYF
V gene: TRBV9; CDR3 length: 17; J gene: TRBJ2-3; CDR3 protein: CASSATSGSQYTDTQYF
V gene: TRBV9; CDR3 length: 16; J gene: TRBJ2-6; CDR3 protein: CASSPRTGTGANVLTF
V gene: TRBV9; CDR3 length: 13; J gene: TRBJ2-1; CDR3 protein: CASSVVPSHEQFF
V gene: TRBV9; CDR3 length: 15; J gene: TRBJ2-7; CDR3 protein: CASSVDAGGPYEQYF
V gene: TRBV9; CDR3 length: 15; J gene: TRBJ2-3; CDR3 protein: CASSVRGQPTDTQYF
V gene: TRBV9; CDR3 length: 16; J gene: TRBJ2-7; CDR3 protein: CASSAGFGQGSYEQYF
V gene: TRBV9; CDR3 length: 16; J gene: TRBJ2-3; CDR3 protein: CASSVSPSGGTDTQYF
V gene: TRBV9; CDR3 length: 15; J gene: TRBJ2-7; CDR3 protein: CASSVTGTRTGEQYF
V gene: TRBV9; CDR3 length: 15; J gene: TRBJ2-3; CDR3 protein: CASSVGASSTDTQYF
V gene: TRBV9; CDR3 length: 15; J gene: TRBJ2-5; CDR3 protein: CASSPRQGQWETQYF
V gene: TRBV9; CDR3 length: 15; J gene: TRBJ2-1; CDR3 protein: CASSVGGTTDNEQFF
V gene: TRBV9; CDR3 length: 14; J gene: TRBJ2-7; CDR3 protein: CASSVEPDGYEQYF
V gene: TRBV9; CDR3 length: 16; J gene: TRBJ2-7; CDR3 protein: CASSVTTSGGLDEQYF
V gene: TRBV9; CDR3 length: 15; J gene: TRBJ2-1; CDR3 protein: CASSVEGGESNEQFF
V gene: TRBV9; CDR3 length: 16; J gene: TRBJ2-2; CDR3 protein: CASSVGGRGQGGELFF
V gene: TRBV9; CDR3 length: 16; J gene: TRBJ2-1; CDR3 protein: CASSVETSGSYNEQFF
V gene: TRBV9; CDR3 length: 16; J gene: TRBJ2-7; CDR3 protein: CASSVGGGRTTYEQYF
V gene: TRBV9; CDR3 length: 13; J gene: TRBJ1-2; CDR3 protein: CASSVASDSGYTF
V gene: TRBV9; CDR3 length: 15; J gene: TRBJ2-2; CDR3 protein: CASSVGAGPTGELFF
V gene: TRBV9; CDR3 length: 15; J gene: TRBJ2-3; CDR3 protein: CASSVVGALTDTQYF
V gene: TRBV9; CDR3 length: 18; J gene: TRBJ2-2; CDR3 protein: CASSVVSTGPTNTGELFF
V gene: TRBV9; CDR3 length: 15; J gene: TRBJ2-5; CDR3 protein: CASSVSGGNQETQYF
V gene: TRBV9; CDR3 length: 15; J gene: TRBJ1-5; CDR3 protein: CASSATGQPNQPQHF
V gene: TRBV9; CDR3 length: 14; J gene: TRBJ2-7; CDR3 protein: CASSRGPTSREQYF
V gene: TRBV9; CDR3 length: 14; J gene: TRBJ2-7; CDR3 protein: CASSVTGGLDEQYF
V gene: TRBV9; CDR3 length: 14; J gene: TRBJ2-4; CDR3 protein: CASSRQALGNIQYF
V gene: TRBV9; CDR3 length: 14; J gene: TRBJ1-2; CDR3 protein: CASSATVGGYGYTF
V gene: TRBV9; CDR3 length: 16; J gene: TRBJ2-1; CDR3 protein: CASSGSGDGSYNEQFF
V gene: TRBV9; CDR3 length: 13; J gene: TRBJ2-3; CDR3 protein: CASSRQGTDTQYF